This TCR beta chain was retrieved from a study of CD8+CD57+ T cells in acquired aplastic anemia. In the study overall: When averaged, DNA from sorted CD4+ and CD8+ cells came to approximately 3.2 ug. Healthy donor CD4+ cell samples had a mean of around 9.9 million reads. Study-wide findings and caveats: Patients and controls had in common approximately 29 CD8+ CDR3 sequences. CD8+ Simpson's diversity showed no significant patient-control difference.

About this clonotype itself: Its target is not known.

This CDR3 is built from 18 residues. Trimming pared 0 bases from V and 4 bases from J, leaving 19 bases between. Germline CDR1 and CDR2: LGHNT and FRNRAP. TCR beta VDJ and CDR3 were profiled, and genomic DNA was the template. MiXCR, applied by TCRdb to the reads, yields one record per CDR3 protein. Seen here are 200,000 to 250,000 distinct CDR3 sequences, roughly 35% observed once, and the top ten hold 0.95% to 1.3%. This chain connects TRBV12-5 to TRBJ2-1; D tentatively reads TRBD1 or TRBD2 (5 bases each). The sequencing sample was made of sorted CD4+, CD8+, or CD8+CD57+ T cells (not recorded which) from PBMCs. The source of this sequence is a human donor in good health, serving as a control. DNA of the CDR3: TGTGCTAGTGGTTTGGTATATTTGGGGGAGAGGGGATACAATGAGCAGTTCTTC. The encoded protein is CASGLVYLGERGYNEQFF.